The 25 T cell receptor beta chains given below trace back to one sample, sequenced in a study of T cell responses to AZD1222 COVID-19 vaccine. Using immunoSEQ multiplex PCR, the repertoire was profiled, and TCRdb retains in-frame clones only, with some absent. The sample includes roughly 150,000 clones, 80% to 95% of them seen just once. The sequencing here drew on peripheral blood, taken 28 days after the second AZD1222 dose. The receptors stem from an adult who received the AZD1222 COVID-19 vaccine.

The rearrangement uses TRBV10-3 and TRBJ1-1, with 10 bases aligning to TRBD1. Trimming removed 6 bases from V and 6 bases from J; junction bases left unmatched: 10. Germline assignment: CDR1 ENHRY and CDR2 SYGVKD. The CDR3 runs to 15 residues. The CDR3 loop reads CAIRTDRDRGSEAFF. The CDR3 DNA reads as TGTGCCATCAGGACCGACCGGGACAGGGGCTCTGAAGCTTTCTTT.

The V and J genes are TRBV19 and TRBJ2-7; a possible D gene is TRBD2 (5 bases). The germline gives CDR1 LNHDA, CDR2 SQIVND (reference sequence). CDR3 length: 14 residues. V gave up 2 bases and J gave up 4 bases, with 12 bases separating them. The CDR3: CASSIHVGVYEQYF. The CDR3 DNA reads TGTGCCAGTAGTATACACGTGGGAGTTTACGAGCAGTACTTC.

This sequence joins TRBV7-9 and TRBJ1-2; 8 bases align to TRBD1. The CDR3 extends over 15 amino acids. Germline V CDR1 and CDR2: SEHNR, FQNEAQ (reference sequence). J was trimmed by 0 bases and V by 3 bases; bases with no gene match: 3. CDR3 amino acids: CASSFGTGANYGYTF. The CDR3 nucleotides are TGTGCCAGCAGCTTTGGGACAGGAGCTAACTATGGCTACACCTTC. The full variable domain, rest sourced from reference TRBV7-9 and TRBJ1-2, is DTGVSQNPRHKITKRGQNVTFRCDPISEHNRLYWYRQTLGQGPEFLTYFQNEAQLEKSRLLSDRFSAERPKGSFSTLEIQRTEQGDSAMYLCASSFGTGANYGYTFGSGTRLTVV.

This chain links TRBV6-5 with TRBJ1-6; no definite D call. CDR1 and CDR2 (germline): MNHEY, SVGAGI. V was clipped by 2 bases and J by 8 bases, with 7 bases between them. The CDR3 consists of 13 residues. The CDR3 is CASSYGLDSPLHF. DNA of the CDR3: TGTGCCAGCAGTTACGGTCTAGATTCACCCCTCCACTTT.

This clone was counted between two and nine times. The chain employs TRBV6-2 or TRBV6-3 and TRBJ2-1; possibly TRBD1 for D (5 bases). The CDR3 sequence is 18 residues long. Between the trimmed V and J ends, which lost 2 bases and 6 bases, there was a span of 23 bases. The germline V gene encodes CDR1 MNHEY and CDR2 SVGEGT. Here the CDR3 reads CASSYNPLGRPSSNEQFF. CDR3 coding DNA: TGTGCCAGCAGTTACAACCCTCTGGGGCGCCCGAGTTCCAATGAGCAGTTCTTC.

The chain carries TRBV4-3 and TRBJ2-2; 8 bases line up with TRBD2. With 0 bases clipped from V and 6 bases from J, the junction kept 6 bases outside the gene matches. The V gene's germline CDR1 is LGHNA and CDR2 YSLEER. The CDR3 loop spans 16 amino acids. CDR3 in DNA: TGCGCCAGCAGCCAAGAAGCTGGGACTAGGGCCGGGGAGCTGTTTTTT. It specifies CASSQEAGTRAGELFF.

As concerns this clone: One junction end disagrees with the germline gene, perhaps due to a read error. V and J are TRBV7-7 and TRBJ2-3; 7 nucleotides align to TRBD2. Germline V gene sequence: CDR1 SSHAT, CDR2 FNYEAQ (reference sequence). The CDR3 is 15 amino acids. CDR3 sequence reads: CASSRSGTDTDTQYF. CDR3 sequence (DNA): TGTGCTAGCAGCCGGAGCGGGACCGACACAGATACGCAGTATTTT. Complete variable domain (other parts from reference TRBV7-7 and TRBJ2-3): GAGVSQSPRYKVTKRGQDVTLRCDPISSHATLYWYQQALGQGPEFLTYFNYEAQPDKSGLPSDRFSAERPEGSISTLTIQRTEQRDSAMYRCASSRSGTDTDTQYFGPGTRLTVL.

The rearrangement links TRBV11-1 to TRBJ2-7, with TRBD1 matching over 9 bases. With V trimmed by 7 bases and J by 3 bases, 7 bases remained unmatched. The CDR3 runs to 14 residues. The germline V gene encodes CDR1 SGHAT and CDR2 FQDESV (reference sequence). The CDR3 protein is CASMTGTGIYEQYF. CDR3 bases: TGTGCCAGCATGACCGGGACAGGGATCTACGAGCAGTACTTC.

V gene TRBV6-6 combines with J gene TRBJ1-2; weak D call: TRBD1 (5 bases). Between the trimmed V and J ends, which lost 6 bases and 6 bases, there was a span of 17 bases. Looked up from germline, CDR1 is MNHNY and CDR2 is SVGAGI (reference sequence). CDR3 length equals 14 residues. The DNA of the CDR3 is TGTGCCAGCAGATTACGGGAGGGGCGCGATGGCTACACCTTC. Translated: CASRLREGRDGYTF.

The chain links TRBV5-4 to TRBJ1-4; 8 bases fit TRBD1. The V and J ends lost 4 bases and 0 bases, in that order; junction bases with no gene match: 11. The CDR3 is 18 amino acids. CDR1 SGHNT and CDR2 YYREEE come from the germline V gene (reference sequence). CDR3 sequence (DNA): TGTGCCAGCAGCCCGGGCTCAGGGGGCGAAACAACTAATGAAAAACTGTTTTTT. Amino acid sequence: CASSPGSGGETTNEKLFF.

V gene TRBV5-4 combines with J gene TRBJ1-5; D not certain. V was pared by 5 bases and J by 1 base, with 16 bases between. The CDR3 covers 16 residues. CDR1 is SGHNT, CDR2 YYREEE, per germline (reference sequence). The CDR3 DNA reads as TGTGCCAGCAGTTTCGACGGCGCGGGGAGCAATCAGCCCCAGCATTTT. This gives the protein CASSFDGAGSNQPQHF.

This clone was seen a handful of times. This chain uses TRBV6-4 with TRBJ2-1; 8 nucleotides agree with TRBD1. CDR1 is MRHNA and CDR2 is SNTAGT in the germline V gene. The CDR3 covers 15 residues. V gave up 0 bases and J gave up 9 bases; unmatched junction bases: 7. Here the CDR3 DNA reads TGTGCCAGCAGTGACTCAGAGACAGGGGATTTTGAGCAGTTCTTC. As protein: CASSDSETGDFEQFF.

CDR3 nucleotide sequence: TGTGCCAGCAGTGTCCGTAGGGCACACATTAGGGAATCCTACGAGCAGTACTTC. This gives the protein CASSVRRAHIRESYEQYF. The rearrangement uses TRBV6-1 and TRBJ2-7; D gene unclear. CDR3 length: 18 residues. V shed 4 bases and J shed 1 base, with 23 bases lying between them. CDR1 is MNHNS and CDR2 is SASEGT in the germline V gene.

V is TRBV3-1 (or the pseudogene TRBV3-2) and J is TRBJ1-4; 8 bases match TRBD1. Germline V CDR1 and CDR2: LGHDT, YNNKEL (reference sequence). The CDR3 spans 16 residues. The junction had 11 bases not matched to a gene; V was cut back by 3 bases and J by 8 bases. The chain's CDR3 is CASSQDQTGVREKLFF. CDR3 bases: TGTGCCAGCAGCCAGGATCAGACAGGGGTACGGGAAAAACTGTTTTTT.

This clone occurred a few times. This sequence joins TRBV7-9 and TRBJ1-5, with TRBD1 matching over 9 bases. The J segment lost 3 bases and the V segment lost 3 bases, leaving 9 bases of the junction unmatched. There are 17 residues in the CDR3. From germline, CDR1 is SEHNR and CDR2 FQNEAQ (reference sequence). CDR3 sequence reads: CASSFPLDRGFNQPQHF. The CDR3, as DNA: TGTGCCAGCAGCTTCCCTTTGGACAGGGGCTTCAATCAGCCCCAGCATTTT.

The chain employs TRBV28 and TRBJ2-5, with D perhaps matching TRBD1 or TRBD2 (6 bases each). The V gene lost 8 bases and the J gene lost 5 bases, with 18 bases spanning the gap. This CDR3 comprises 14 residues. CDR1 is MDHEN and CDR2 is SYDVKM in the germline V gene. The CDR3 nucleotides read TGTGCCAGCCGCGGGGACACGAGAGGGGAGACCCAGTACTTC. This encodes CASRGDTRGETQYF.

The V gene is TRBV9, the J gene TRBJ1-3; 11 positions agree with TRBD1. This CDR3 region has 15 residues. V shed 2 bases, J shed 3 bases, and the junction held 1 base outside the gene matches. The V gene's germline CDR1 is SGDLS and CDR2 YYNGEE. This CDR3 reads CASSVGTGGGNTIYF. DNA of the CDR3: TGTGCCAGCAGCGTCGGGACAGGGGGTGGAAACACCATATATTTT.

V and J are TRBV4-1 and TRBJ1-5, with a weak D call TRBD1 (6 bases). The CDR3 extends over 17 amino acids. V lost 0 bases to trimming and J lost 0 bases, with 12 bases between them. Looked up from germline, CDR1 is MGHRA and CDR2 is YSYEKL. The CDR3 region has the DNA TGCGCCAGCAGCCAAGAGGCAGGGGCAAATAGCAATCAGCCCCAGCATTTT. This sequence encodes CASSQEAGANSNQPQHF.

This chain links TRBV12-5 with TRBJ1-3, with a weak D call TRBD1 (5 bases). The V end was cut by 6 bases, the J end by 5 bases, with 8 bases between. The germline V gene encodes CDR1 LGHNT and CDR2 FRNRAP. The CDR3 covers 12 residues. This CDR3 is CASGLDRNTIYF. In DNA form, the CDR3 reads TGTGCTAGTGGCCTGGACAGAAACACCATATATTTT.

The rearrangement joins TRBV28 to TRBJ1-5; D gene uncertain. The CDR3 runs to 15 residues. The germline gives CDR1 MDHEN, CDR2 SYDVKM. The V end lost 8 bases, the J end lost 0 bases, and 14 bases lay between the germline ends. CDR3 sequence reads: CASYRGGYSNQPQHF. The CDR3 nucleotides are TGTGCCAGCTACCGAGGAGGATATAGCAATCAGCCCCAGCATTTT.

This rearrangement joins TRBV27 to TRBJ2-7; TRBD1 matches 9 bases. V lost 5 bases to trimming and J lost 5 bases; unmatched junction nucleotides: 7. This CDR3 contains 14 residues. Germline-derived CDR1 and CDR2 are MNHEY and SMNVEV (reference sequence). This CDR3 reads CASSMGQGGHEQYF. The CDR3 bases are TGTGCCAGCAGTATGGGACAGGGCGGGCACGAGCAGTACTTC.

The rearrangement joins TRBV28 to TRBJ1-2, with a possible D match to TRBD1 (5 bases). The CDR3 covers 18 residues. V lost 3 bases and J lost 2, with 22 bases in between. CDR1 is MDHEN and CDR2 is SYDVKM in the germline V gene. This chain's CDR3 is CASSFPVFAGRANYGYTF. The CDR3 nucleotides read TGTGCCAGCAGTTTCCCCGTGTTCGCAGGGAGAGCCAACTATGGCTACACCTTC.

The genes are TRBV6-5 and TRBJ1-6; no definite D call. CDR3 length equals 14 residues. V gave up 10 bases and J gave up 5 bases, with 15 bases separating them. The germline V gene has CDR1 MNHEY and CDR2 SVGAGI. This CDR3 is CATLYQENNSPLHF. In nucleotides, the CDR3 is TGTGCCACACTTTATCAGGAGAATAATTCACCCCTCCACTTT.

Here the CDR3 reads CATSGRGDNYGYTF. CDR3 DNA: TGTGCCACCAGCGGTAGGGGGGATAACTATGGCTACACCTTC. V usage is TRBV24-1 and J usage is TRBJ1-2, with D perhaps TRBD1 (6 bases). CDR1 is KGHDR, CDR2 SFDVKD, per germline. Trimming left V 7 bases short and J 1 base short, with 12 bases between. The CDR3 totals 14 residues.

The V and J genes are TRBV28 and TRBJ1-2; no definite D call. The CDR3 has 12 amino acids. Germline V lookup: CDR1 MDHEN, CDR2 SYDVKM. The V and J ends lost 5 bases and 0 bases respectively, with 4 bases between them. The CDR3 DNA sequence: TGTGCCAGCAGTCAGACTAACTATGGCTACACCTTC. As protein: CASSQTNYGYTF.